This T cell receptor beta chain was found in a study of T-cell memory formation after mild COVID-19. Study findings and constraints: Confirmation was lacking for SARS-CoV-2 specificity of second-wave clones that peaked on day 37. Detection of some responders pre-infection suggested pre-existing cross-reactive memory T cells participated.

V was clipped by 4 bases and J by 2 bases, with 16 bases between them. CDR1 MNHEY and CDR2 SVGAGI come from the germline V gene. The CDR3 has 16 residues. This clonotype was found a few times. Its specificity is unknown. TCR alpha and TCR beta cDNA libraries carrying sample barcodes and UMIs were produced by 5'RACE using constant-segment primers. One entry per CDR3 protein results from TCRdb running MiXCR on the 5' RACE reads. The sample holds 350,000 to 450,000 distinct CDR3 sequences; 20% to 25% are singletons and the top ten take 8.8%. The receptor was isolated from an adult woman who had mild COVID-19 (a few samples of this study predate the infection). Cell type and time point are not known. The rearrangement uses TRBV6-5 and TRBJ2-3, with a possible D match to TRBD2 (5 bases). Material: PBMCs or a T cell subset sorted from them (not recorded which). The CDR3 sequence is CASSSIPGKLTDTQYF. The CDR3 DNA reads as TGTGCCAGCAGTTCTATCCCGGGGAAACTCACAGATACGCAGTATTTT.